This T cell receptor (beta chain) came from a study of cytomegalovirus exposure and HLA in healthy donors. Study-level points and caveats: The classifier reportedly diagnosed cytomegalovirus status with high specificity and sensitivity.

Donors were nominally healthy when sampled, though unrecorded immune exposures were likely. Primers for the PCR totalled 60 Vbeta and 13 Jbeta. Measured with immunoSEQ multiplex PCR; TCRdb has only the in-frame clones, and not every one. The table shows over 150,000 clones, with 71% occurring only once. As for this clone: Its antigen is undetermined.

The CDR3 consists of 14 residues. Germline CDR1 and CDR2: SGHNT and YYREEE (reference sequence). With 4 bases clipped from V and 4 bases from J, the junction kept 6 bases outside the gene matches. This sequence joins TRBV5-4 and TRBJ2-7; TRBD2 aligns across 9 bases. The material sequenced was PBMCs. This sequence was found in a woman aged 25 to 39 in good health and CMV-seronegative. The CDR3 region is CASSPPGLAYEQYF. CDR3 DNA: TGTGCCAGCAGCCCCCCGGGACTAGCTTACGAGCAGTACTTC. The full variable domain, completed using reference TRBV5-4 and TRBJ2-7, is ETGVTQSPTHLIKTRGQQVTLRCSSQSGHNTVSWYQQALGQGPQFIFQYYREEENGRGNFPPRFSGLQFPNYSSELNVNALELDDSALYLCASSPPGLAYEQYFGPGTRLTVT.